The 23 T cell receptor beta chains below come from one sample, sequenced in a study of molecular identifiers for immune sequencing clone quantification. TCRdb analysed the PCR reads with MiXCR anew, one entry per CDR3 protein. In the table there are under 650,000 distinct CDR3 sequences, nearly 20% of which are singletons. Source material: naive CD8+ T cells from blood, with Jurkat cell RNA spiked in. Sample subset: FACS-sorted CD8+CD4-CCR7+CD45RA+ naive T cells. The receptors derive from a human donor in good health. Some libraries in this study had Jurkat cell RNA spiked in.

As to this clonotype: This CDR3 is missing its conserved last phenylalanine or tryptophan, likely due to a read error. V gene TRBV11-1 combines with J gene TRBJ2-7; TRBD2 matches at 7 bases. The germline V gene has CDR1 SGHAT and CDR2 FQDESV (reference sequence). The CDR3 covers 14 residues. V was clipped by 3 bases and J by 3 bases; unmatched bases: 5. The CDR3 DNA reads as TGTGCCAGCAGCTTTGCTAGCGGATTCTACGAGCAGTACTAC. Translating it yields CASSFASGFYEQYY.

The CDR3 bases are TGTGCCAGCGGGGACAGAATGAACACTGAAGCTTTCTTT. It translates to CASGDRMNTEAFF. This chain joins TRBV10-3 and TRBJ1-1; 7 nucleotides agree with TRBD1. Germline V CDR1 and CDR2: ENHRY, SYGVKD. CDR3 length: 13 amino acids. With V trimmed by 10 bases and J by 0 bases, 5 bases remained unmatched.

This clonotype was detected a few times. The DNA for the CDR3 is TGTGCCAGTATCAAAGGAGGGGTGGTCACTGAAGCTTTCTTT. This codes for CASIKGGVVTEAFF. V usage is TRBV19 and J usage is TRBJ1-1; D perhaps matches TRBD1 (5 bases). Deletions cut 7 bases from V and 4 bases from J, with 16 bases between. CDR3 length: 14 amino acids. CDR1 and CDR2 (germline): LNHDA, SQIVND (reference sequence).

This clonotype was counted ten times or more. This chain uses TRBV11-2 with TRBJ1-1; no clear D. Trimming removed 3 bases from V and 6 bases from J, with 11 bases in between. This CDR3 is built from 13 residues. From germline, CDR1 is SGHAT and CDR2 FQNNGV. The CDR3 is CASSFREGSEAFF. The CDR3 DNA reads TGTGCCAGCAGCTTTAGAGAGGGTTCTGAAGCTTTCTTT.

This clonotype has a handful of counts. The V gene is TRBV7-2, the J gene TRBJ2-2; unclear D gene. Germline V gene sequence: CDR1 SGHTA, CDR2 FQGNSA. V was shortened by 2 bases and J by 3 bases, with 7 bases between the two germline ends. The length of the CDR3 is 14 residues. The CDR3 DNA sequence: TGTGCCAGCAGCTTAAGTGGCTACACCGGGGAGCTGTTTTTT. The encoded protein is CASSLSGYTGELFF.

This clonotype was counted ten times or more. The V gene is TRBV13, the J gene TRBJ2-3, with no clear D. Between the trimmed V and J ends, which lost 0 bases and 4 bases, there was a span of 5 bases. Germline V gene sequence: CDR1 PRHDT, CDR2 FYEKMQ (reference sequence). There are 13 residues in the CDR3. The CDR3 coding sequence is TGTGCCAGCAGCTTAGGGTTCCCAGATACGCAGTATTTT. Protein: CASSLGFPDTQYF.

This clonotype was picked up many times. V is TRBV6-5 and J is TRBJ1-1; TRBD1 matches at 8 bases. Trimming at V came to 3 bases and at J to 4 bases, leaving 7 bases not matched to a gene. The length of the CDR3 is 15 residues. The germline CDR1 and CDR2 sequences are MNHEY and SVGAGI. CDR3 bases: TGTGCCAGCAGTTATTCCCGTGACAGGGGCACTGAAGCTTTCTTT. Residues: CASSYSRDRGTEAFF.

This clonotype occurred many times. The rearrangement joins TRBV29-1 to TRBJ2-7; possible D gene TRBD2, 6 bases. In germline, CDR1 is SQVTM, CDR2 ANQGSEA. Trimming removed 1 base from V and 4 bases from J, with 20 bases in between. CDR3 length: 16 residues. The DNA of the CDR3 is TGCAGCGTTGAAGGGGGGGACGCCTCACGTGGTTACGAGCAGTACTTC. Its protein is CSVEGGDASRGYEQYF.

This clonotype was recorded many times. This sequence joins TRBV12-3 or TRBV12-4 and TRBJ2-1; D not resolved. The CDR3 length is 13 residues. V lost 5 bases and J lost 12, with 17 bases in between. CDR3 residues: CASSPPTESGQFF. For the CDR3, the DNA is TGTGCCAGCAGTCCCCCGACGGAATCCGGGCAGTTCTTC.

The CDR3 region is CASSVGGPTYEQYF. DNA of the CDR3: TGTGCCAGCAGCGTAGGGGGGCCCACCTACGAGCAGTACTTC. This chain links TRBV9 with TRBJ2-7; D is perhaps TRBD1 (6 bases). Trimming removed 0 bases from V and 2 bases from J, with 9 bases in between. The CDR3 has 14 residues. Germline V gene lookup returns CDR1 SGDLS and CDR2 YYNGEE.

Worth noting for this clonotype: Without the conserved terminal phenylalanine or tryptophan, this CDR3 likely stems from a read error. The chain is built from TRBV18 and TRBJ2-7; a possible D gene is TRBD2 (6 bases). The germline V gene has CDR1 KGHSH and CDR2 LQKENI. Trimming shortened V by 3 bases and J by 1 base, and 16 bases separated the two germline ends. CDR3 length: 16 residues. The CDR3, as DNA: TGTGCCAGCTCACCTCCGGAGGGACGCGGGTCCTACGAGCAGTACCTC. Protein product: CASSPPEGRGSYEQYL.

This clonotype appeared many times. The V and J genes are TRBV5-4 and TRBJ2-7, with 9 bases that match TRBD2. Germline CDR1 and CDR2: SGHNT and YYREEE (reference sequence). The CDR3 contains 15 residues. The trim removed 4 bases at V and 3 bases at J, leaving 8 bases unmatched. DNA of the CDR3: TGTGCCAGCAGCCAGCCGACTAGCGGTAGCTACGAGCAGTACTTC. This sequence encodes CASSQPTSGSYEQYF.

Worth noting for this clonotype: With a much larger clone just one base away, this may be a read error. The chain carries TRBV2 and TRBJ2-3; 7 bases map to TRBD2. The CDR3 contains 16 residues. From germline, CDR1 is SNHLY and CDR2 FYNNEI. The CDR3 DNA reads TGTGCCAGCAGTCGCGGCGGGAGCGAAGCTCGAGATACGCAGTGTTTT. Translating it yields CASSRGGSEARDTQCF.

This clonotype was observed a few times. This rearrangement joins TRBV28 to TRBJ2-1; 12 bases align to TRBD2. Trimming cost V 4 bases and J 5 bases; bases outside gene matches: 6. This CDR3 region has 16 residues. Germline loops: CDR1 MDHEN, CDR2 SYDVKM. The CDR3 nucleotides read TGTGCCAGCAGTTCGCGACTAGCGGGAGTGAACAATGAGCAGTTCTTC. Protein: CASSSRLAGVNNEQFF.

This clonotype occurred many times. This sequence joins TRBV11-3 and TRBJ2-3, with D hard to call. Germline CDR1 SGHNT, CDR2 YENEEA. The V gene lost 0 bases and the J gene lost 2 bases, with 3 bases spanning the gap. The length of the CDR3 is 13 residues. The chain's CDR3 is CASSLDHTDTQYF. CDR3 DNA: TGTGCCAGCAGCTTAGACCACACAGATACGCAGTATTTT.

Comment on this clonotype: Given a much more abundant clone one base away, this may be a read error. The J gene is TRBJ1-1, the V gene TRBV29-1, with 8 bases matching TRBD1. Losses at the gene ends were 5 bases for V and 5 bases for J; bases not matched to a gene: 10. The germline V gene has CDR1 SQVTM and CDR2 ANQGSEA. The CDR3 runs to 14 residues. The CDR3 coding sequence is TGCAGCGTTAGTGTCGGGACAGGAACGACTGAAGCTTTCTTT. Translated: CSVSVGTGTTEAFF.

This clonotype has a handful of counts. This rearrangement joins TRBV7-3 to TRBJ2-5, with TRBD2 matching 14 bases. Trimming took 2 bases from V and 3 from J; bases not matched to a gene: 14. The germline V gene has CDR1 SGHTA and CDR2 FQGTGA. This CDR3 region has 20 residues. CDR3: CASSLEGLGTSGRGKETQYF. CDR3 nucleotides: TGTGCCAGCAGCTTAGAGGGGTTGGGGACTAGCGGGAGAGGTAAAGAGACCCAGTACTTC.

This clonotype was recorded a few times. The gene calls are TRBV28 and TRBJ2-7; 10 nucleotides agree with TRBD2. V was clipped by 6 bases and J by 2 bases; unmatched bases: 4. CDR1 is MDHEN and CDR2 is SYDVKM in the germline V gene. This CDR3 comprises 14 residues. In DNA, the CDR3 is TGTGCCAGCAGATGGACTAGCGGCGCCTACGAGCAGTACTTC. Protein sequence: CASRWTSGAYEQYF.

This clonotype was seen at least ten times. The chain recombines TRBV5-1 with TRBJ2-7; D not resolved. CDR1 is SGHRS, CDR2 YFSETQ, per germline. The CDR3 totals 12 residues. V lost 0 bases and J 5 bases, leaving 6 bases between the germline ends. CDR3 sequence reads: CASSLETDEQYF. As DNA, the CDR3 is TGCGCCAGCAGCTTGGAGACCGACGAGCAGTACTTC.

As regards this clonotype: Lacking the conserved final phenylalanine or tryptophan, this CDR3 likely reflects a read error. V gene TRBV7-8 combines with J gene TRBJ2-7, with D possibly matching TRBD2 (7 bases). The ends were cut back, 1 base at V and 6 bases at J, with 10 bases in the middle. Germline loops: CDR1 SGHVS, CDR2 FQNEAQ. The CDR3 is made up of 13 amino acids. CDR3 DNA sequence: TGTGCCAGCAGCTTAGTCGGGGGGCTCGAGCAGTACCTC. Amino acid sequence: CASSLVGGLEQYL.

About this clonotype itself: This may come from a read error, since a much larger clone is one base off. The chain links TRBV27 to TRBJ2-3; TRBD2 aligns across 10 bases. Germline CDR1 and CDR2: MNHEY and SMNVEV (reference sequence). This CDR3 is 17 amino acids long. CDR3 sequence (DNA): TGTACCAGCAGTTTATCCTATCCTAGCGGGGGTTTGGATACGCAGTATTTT. Amino acids: CTSSLSYPSGGLDTQYF.

This clonotype occurred many times. The rearrangement links TRBV27 to TRBJ2-7; D is ambiguous. The CDR3 is 13 amino acids. V was trimmed by 8 bases and J by 3 bases, leaving 14 bases between them. Germline values: CDR1 MNHEY, CDR2 SMNVEV (reference sequence). The CDR3 spells CASRLRPGYEQYF. DNA for the CDR3: TGTGCCAGCCGGCTCAGGCCGGGCTACGAGCAGTACTTC.

This clonotype has a count of ten or more. This chain links TRBV6-5 with TRBJ1-4; D possibly corresponds to TRBD1 (5 bases). This CDR3 has 13 amino acids. CDR1 and CDR2 (germline): MNHEY, SVGAGI. With 6 bases removed from V and 3 bases from J, the gap between germline ends came to 8 bases. The CDR3 sequence is CASRDRSNEKLFF. Here the CDR3 DNA reads TGTGCCAGCAGAGACAGATCTAATGAAAAACTGTTTTTT.